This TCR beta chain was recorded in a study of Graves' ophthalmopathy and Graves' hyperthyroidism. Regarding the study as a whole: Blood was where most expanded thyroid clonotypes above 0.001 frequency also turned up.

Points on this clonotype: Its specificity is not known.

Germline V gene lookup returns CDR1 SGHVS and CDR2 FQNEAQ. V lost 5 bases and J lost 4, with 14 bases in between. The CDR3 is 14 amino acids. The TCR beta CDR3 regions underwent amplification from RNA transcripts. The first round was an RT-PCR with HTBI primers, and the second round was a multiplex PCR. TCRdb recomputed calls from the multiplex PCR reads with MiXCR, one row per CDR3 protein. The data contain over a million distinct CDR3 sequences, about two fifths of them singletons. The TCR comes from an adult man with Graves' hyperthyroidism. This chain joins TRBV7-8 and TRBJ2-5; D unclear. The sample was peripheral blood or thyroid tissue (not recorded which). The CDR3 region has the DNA TGTGCCAGCAGCCCGCCGAGGTTGGGAGAGACCCAGTACTTC. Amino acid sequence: CASSPPRLGETQYF.